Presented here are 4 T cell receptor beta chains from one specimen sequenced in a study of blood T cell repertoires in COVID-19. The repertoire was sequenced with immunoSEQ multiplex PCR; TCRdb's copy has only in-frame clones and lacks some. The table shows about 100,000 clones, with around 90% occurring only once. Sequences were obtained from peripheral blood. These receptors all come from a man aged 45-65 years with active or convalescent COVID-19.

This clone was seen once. CDR3 bases: TGTGCCAGCAGCAGGGACAGGGGAGTTGGAAACACCATATATTTT. Translating it yields CASSRDRGVGNTIYF. The chain is built from TRBV6-5 and TRBJ1-3; TRBD1 matches at 10 bases. CDR1 and CDR2 from the germline V gene are MNHEY and SVGAGI. The CDR3 length is 15 residues. Trimming at V came to 6 bases and at J to 3 bases, leaving 5 bases not matched to a gene.

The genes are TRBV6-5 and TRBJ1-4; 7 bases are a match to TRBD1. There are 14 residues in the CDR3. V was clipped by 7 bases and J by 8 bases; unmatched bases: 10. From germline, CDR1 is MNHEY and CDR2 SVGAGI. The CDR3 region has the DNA TGTGCCAGCAATGCAGGGGGAATAGGAGAAAAACTGTTTTTT. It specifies CASNAGGIGEKLFF.

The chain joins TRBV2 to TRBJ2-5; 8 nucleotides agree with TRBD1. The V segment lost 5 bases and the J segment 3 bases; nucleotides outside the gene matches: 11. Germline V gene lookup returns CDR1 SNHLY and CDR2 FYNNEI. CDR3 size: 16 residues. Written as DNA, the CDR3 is TGTGCCAGCAGTCCGACAGGGGCATCTCCAAAAGAGACCCAGTACTTC. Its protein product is CASSPTGASPKETQYF.

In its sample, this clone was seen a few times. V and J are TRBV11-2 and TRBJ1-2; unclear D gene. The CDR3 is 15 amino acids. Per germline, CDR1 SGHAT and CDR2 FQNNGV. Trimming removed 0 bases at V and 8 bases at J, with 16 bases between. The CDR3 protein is CASSLDVLQTGGYTF. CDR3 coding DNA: TGTGCCAGCAGCTTAGATGTCTTACAAACCGGGGGCTACACCTTC.